There are many counts of the clone carrying this T cell receptor (beta chain). Its antigen is unknown. The sample is drawn from a study of T-cell reconstitution after alpha-beta-depleted transplantation in children. Study observations and caveats: Surviving thymic progenitors and recipient T cells were the source of high TCRbeta diversity at day 60 in some patients. From newly produced T cells came most of the T-cell counts and diversity one year after transplant. Reports say that about two months after transplant, the alpha-beta T cells came out of several hundred graft clones that had expanded.

In germline, CDR1 is MDHEN, CDR2 SYDVKM. CDR3 length equals 13 residues. Trimming cost V 4 bases and J 7 bases, with 11 bases left between them. Unique molecular identifiers were incorporated when the TCRbeta library was constructed. A single record per CDR3 protein comes from TCRdb applying MiXCR to the PCR reads. The top ten clones hold 5.5% to 6.5% of a sample with around 190,000 distinct CDR3 sequences, 6.6% of them seen once. The sample in question was PBMCs, obtained before TCRalphabeta/CD19-depleted stem cell transplant. This TCR was sampled from a boy aged 2 to 10 with acute lymphoblastic leukemia, due to receive a stem cell transplant. V and J are TRBV28 and TRBJ2-1; TRBD2 is a possible D gene (6 bases). The CDR3 loop reads CASSSGGVNEQFF. Written as DNA, the CDR3 is TGTGCCAGCAGTTCAGGAGGGGTAAATGAGCAGTTCTTC. The full variable domain, rest sourced from reference TRBV28 and TRBJ2-1, is DVKVTQSSRYLVKRTGEKVFLECVQDMDHENMFWYRQDPGLGLRLIYFSYDVKMKEKGDIPEGYSVSREKKERFSLILESASTNQTSMYLCASSSGGVNEQFFGPGTRLTVL.